This T cell receptor beta chain was sequenced for a study of blood T cells in healthy people across ages. A second PCR, run for about 7 to 11 cycles, used a sample-barcoded 5' primer plus a J-beta primer mix. A single record per CDR3 protein comes from TCRdb applying MiXCR to the 5' RACE reads. The data show some 760,000 distinct CDR3 sequences, about 25% seen once. The CDR3 is 12 residues long. Germline V lookup: CDR1 KGHSY, CDR2 FQNENV. V dropped 0 bases and J dropped 5 bases, with 4 bases sitting between them. These data were likewise used in another study, on T cells of mothers and their children.

The genes are TRBV16 and TRBJ2-5; no clear D gene. The receptor comes from a boy between 10 and 17 years old in good health. Sequencing input: blood. CDR3 loop: CASSQSQETQYF. Here the CDR3 DNA reads TGTGCCAGCAGCCAATCACAGGAGACCCAGTACTTC.